The T cell receptor (beta chain) described here comes from a study of vaccination and CD4 T cells after COVID-19. Cultured CD4+ T cell DNA underwent sequencing with the Oncomine TCR Beta short-read assay. TCRdb used MiXCR to reprocess the PCR reads, holding one entry per CDR3 protein. The sample shows approximately 21,000 distinct CDR3 sequences, roughly 47% of them seen only once. Comment on this clonotype: Its antigen is unidentified.

Treatment described: approximately 11-day PBMC culture with coronavirus spike peptide pools or control peptides (ViraFEST assay). The receptor comes from a human donor who had recovered from COVID-19. The specimen was CD4+ T cells from blood, cultured in vitro, collected before SARS-CoV-2 vaccination.

DNA for the CDR3: TGTGCCAGCAGCCCCCCTCCCCTACGTGGTACGCAGTATTTT. This encodes CASSPPPLRGTQYF. This chain joins TRBV7-2 and TRBJ2-3; D call uncertain. The germline CDR1 and CDR2 sequences are SGHTA and FQGNSA. The CDR3 runs 14 residues. V lost 5 bases, J lost 8 bases, and 17 bases lay in between.